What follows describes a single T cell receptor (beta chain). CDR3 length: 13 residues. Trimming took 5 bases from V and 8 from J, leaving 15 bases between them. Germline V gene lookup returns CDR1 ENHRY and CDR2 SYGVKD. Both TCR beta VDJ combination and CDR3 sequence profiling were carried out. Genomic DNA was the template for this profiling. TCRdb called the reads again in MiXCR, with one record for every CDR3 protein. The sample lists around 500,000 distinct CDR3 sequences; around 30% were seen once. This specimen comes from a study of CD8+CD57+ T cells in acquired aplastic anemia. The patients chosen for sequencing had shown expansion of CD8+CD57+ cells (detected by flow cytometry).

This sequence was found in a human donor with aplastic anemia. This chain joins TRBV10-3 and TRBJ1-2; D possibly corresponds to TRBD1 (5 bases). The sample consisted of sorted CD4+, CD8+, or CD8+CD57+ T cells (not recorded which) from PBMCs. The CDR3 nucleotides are TGTGCCATCAGTCGGGACCCCCAGCGAGGCTACACCTTC. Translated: CAISRDPQRGYTF.